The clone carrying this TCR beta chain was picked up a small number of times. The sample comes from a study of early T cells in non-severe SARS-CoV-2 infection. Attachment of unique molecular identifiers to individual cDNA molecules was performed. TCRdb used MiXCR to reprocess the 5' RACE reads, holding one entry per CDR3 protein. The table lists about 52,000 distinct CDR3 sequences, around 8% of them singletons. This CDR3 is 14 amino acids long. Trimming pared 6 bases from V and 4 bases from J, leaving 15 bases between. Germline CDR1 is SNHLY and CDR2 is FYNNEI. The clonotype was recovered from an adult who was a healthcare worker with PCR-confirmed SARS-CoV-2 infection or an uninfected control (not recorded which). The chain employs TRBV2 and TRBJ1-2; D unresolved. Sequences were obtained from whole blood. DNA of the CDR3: TGTGCCAGCAGGGACGCCAGCACCCCCTATGGCTACACCTTC. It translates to CASRDASTPYGYTF.